The T cell receptor beta chain described here comes from a study of blood T cell repertoires in COVID-19. At the level of the study: Researchers got acute and convalescent COVID-19 samples from the United States, Italy and Spain. The cDNA or gDNA used as material had been derived from T cells, B-cell-depleted T cells, or PBMCs.

Original methodology: Reference gene primer amplification gave nucleated cell count estimates. The table came from immunoSEQ multiplex PCR; TCRdb's copy has only in-frame clones and leaves some out. V and J calls and clone size follow that table, whereas D and trimming were derived from the DNA. The sample has approximately 130,000 clones, 85% to 90% seen once. Germline lookup yields CDR1 LNHDA and CDR2 SQIVND (reference sequence). The germline V and J ends were trimmed by 5 bases and 6 bases, with 20 bases remaining between them. This CDR3 comprises 16 residues. The clonotype originates from a human donor in a cohort sampled during active COVID-19. Sequenced material: peripheral blood. The rearrangement uses TRBV19 and TRBJ1-5, with a weak D call TRBD1 (5 bases). The CDR3 DNA sequence: TGTGCCAGTAGTTTTTTATCGGGGGACGGAAGTCAGCCCCAGCATTTT. This codes for CASSFLSGDGSQPQHF.